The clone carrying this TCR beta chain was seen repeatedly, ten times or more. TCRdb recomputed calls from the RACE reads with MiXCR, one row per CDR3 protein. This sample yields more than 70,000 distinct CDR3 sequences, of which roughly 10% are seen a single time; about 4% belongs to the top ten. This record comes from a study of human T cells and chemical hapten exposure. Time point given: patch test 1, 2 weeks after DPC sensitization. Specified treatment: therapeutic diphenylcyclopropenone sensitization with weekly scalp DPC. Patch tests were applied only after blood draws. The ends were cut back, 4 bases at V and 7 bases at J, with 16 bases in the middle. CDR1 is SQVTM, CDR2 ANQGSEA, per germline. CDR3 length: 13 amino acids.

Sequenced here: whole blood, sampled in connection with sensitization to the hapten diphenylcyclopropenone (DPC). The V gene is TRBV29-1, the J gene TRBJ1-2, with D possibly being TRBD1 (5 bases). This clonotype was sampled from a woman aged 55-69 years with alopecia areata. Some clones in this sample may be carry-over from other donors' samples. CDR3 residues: CSVVRGDRSGYTF. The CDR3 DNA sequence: TGCAGCGTTGTACGGGGGGATAGGAGTGGCTACACCTTC.